Listed here are 15 T cell receptor beta chains from one sample, sequenced in a study of cytomegalovirus exposure and HLA in healthy donors. The assay was immunoSEQ multiplex PCR, and TCRdb's table has in-frame clones only and misses some. The data contain roughly 130,000 clones, 70% to 90% of them singletons. Input material: PBMCs. The receptors stem from a woman in her 30s in good health and CMV-seropositive.

This clone was counted a single time. This chain uses TRBV7-8 with TRBJ1-2; D unclear. In germline, CDR1 is SGHVS, CDR2 FQNEAQ. Trimming removed 1 base from V and 4 bases from J, with 13 bases in between. The CDR3 consists of 15 residues. The CDR3 DNA is TGTGCCAGCAGCTTAGATGGGCCGGCAGGCTATGGCTACACCTTC. Translation: CASSLDGPAGYGYTF.

V gene TRBV4-1 combines with J gene TRBJ2-1; TRBD2 matches 9 bases. V lost 1 base to trimming and J lost 3 bases; unmatched junction nucleotides: 10. The CDR3 is 18 residues long. Looked up from germline, CDR1 is MGHRA and CDR2 is YSYEKL. For the CDR3, the DNA is TGCGCCAGCAGCCAAGGAGGGATGACTAGCGGAGTCTACAATGAGCAGTTCTTC. This translates into CASSQGGMTSGVYNEQFF.

This chain joins TRBV18 and TRBJ2-5; 8 bases align to TRBD1. The CDR3 has 15 amino acids. Per the germline V gene, CDR1 is KGHSH and CDR2 is LQKENI. The V gene end was trimmed by 4 bases and the J gene end by 2 bases; junction bases not matched to a gene: 6. The chain's CDR3 is CASSQPGQAQETQYF. CDR3 DNA: TGTGCCAGCTCACAACCGGGACAGGCACAAGAGACCCAGTACTTC.

This rearrangement joins TRBV2 to TRBJ1-4; D may be TRBD1 (5 bases). V was trimmed by 4 bases and J by 4 bases, leaving 10 bases between them. The CDR3 is made up of 14 amino acids. Germline V gene data show CDR1 as SNHLY and CDR2 as FYNNEI. This CDR3 reads CASSGRQINEKLFF. DNA of the CDR3: TGTGCCAGCAGTGGCAGACAGATTAATGAAAAACTGTTTTTT.

The rearrangement joins TRBV6-5 to TRBJ2-4; TRBD2 aligns across 8 bases. The germline gives CDR1 MNHEY, CDR2 SVGAGI. V lost 5 bases to trimming and J lost 4 bases; unmatched junction nucleotides: 7. This CDR3 contains 15 residues. DNA of the CDR3: TGTGCCAGCAGTATGTTGAGCGGGGGAAAAAACATTCAGTACTTC. The encoded protein is CASSMLSGGKNIQYF.

This sequence joins TRBV28 and TRBJ2-5; 13 bases agree with TRBD2. Germline V lookup: CDR1 MDHEN, CDR2 SYDVKM. The V gene end was trimmed by 11 bases and the J gene end by 5 bases; junction bases not matched to a gene: 11. This CDR3 has 15 amino acids. The CDR3 here is CACGGLAGVRETQYF. The CDR3 nucleotides read TGTGCCTGCGGAGGACTAGCGGGAGTTCGGGAGACCCAGTACTTC.

The rearrangement joins TRBV7-8 to TRBJ2-3; no definite D call. Trimming removed 2 bases at V and 2 bases at J, with 2 bases between. The V gene's germline CDR1 is SGHVS and CDR2 FQNEAQ. CDR3 size: 12 residues. The CDR3, as DNA: TGTGCCAGCAGCTTACACACAGATACGCAGTATTTT. This encodes CASSLHTDTQYF.

This chain connects TRBV7-9 to TRBJ2-7, with 11 bases fitting TRBD2. The CDR3 contains 15 residues. The germline V gene has CDR1 SEHNR and CDR2 FQNEAQ (reference sequence). The trim removed 5 bases at V and 3 bases at J, leaving 6 bases unmatched. This CDR3 reads CASSDSGGALYEQYF. The CDR3 nucleotides read TGTGCCAGCAGCGATAGCGGGGGGGCACTCTACGAGCAGTACTTC.

The chain uses TRBV5-6 and TRBJ2-7, with D tentatively TRBD1 (6 bases). Germline CDR1 reads SGHDT; CDR2 reads YYEEEE. The CDR3 is made up of 16 amino acids. V shed 4 bases and J shed 0 bases, with 17 bases lying between them. CDR3 DNA sequence: TGTGCCAGCAGCCTTGGACAGTACGGGTACTCCTACGAGCAGTACTTC. Its protein is CASSLGQYGYSYEQYF.

The rearrangement links TRBV19 to TRBJ1-1; D not resolved. The CDR3 extends over 12 amino acids. V was pared by 3 bases and J by 7 bases, with 9 bases between. The germline CDR1 and CDR2 sequences are LNHDA and SQIVND (reference sequence). CDR3 in DNA: TGTGCCAGTAGTATGACGGGATTTGAAGCTTTCTTT. This translates into CASSMTGFEAFF.

This clone was picked up a small number of times. J is TRBJ2-2 and V is TRBV19; D perhaps matches TRBD1 (6 bases). Germline CDR1 and CDR2: LNHDA and SQIVND (reference sequence). The CDR3 is 13 residues long. Trimming took off 8 bases at V and 6 bases at J, with 13 bases between the two ends. The CDR3: CASSTQGAGELFF. CDR3 coding DNA: TGTGCCAGTTCAACACAGGGAGCCGGGGAGCTGTTTTTT.

J is TRBJ2-7 and V is TRBV28; TRBD1 agrees at 7 bases. The CDR3 has 13 amino acids. Looked up from germline, CDR1 is MDHEN and CDR2 is SYDVKM. With 5 bases clipped from V and 5 bases from J, the junction kept 6 bases outside the gene matches. The CDR3 DNA is TGTGCCAGCAGTGCCACAGGGGTCGACGAGCAGTACTTC. Translating it yields CASSATGVDEQYF.

This clone was recorded a few times. This rearrangement joins TRBV5-1 to TRBJ2-2; 7 bases map to TRBD1. Trimming took 0 bases from V and 3 from J; bases not matched to a gene: 2. Germline V CDR1 and CDR2: SGHRS, YFSETQ. The CDR3 loop spans 15 amino acids. The CDR3 DNA reads as TGCGCCAGCAGCTTGGGACAGGGAGACACCGGGGAGCTGTTTTTT. Its protein is CASSLGQGDTGELFF.

The chain carries TRBV27 and TRBJ1-2, with TRBD1 matching 7 bases. Germline CDR1 is MNHEY and CDR2 is SMNVEV (reference sequence). The CDR3 totals 15 residues. Losses at the gene ends were 6 bases for V and 5 bases for J; bases not matched to a gene: 12. The DNA of the CDR3 is TGTGCCAGCAGCTTCAACAGGGGTGTGGAGTATGGCTACACCTTC. Translating gives CASSFNRGVEYGYTF.

The J gene is TRBJ2-2, the V gene TRBV7-9, with D possibly being TRBD2 (6 bases). This CDR3 contains 18 residues. In germline, CDR1 is SEHNR, CDR2 FQNEAQ (reference sequence). Trimming left V 4 bases short and J 5 bases short, with 23 bases between. CDR3 coding DNA: TGTGCCAGCAGCTCAATCCCCTACCCGGGACTCAAAACCGGGGAGCTGTTTTTT. This translates into CASSSIPYPGLKTGELFF.